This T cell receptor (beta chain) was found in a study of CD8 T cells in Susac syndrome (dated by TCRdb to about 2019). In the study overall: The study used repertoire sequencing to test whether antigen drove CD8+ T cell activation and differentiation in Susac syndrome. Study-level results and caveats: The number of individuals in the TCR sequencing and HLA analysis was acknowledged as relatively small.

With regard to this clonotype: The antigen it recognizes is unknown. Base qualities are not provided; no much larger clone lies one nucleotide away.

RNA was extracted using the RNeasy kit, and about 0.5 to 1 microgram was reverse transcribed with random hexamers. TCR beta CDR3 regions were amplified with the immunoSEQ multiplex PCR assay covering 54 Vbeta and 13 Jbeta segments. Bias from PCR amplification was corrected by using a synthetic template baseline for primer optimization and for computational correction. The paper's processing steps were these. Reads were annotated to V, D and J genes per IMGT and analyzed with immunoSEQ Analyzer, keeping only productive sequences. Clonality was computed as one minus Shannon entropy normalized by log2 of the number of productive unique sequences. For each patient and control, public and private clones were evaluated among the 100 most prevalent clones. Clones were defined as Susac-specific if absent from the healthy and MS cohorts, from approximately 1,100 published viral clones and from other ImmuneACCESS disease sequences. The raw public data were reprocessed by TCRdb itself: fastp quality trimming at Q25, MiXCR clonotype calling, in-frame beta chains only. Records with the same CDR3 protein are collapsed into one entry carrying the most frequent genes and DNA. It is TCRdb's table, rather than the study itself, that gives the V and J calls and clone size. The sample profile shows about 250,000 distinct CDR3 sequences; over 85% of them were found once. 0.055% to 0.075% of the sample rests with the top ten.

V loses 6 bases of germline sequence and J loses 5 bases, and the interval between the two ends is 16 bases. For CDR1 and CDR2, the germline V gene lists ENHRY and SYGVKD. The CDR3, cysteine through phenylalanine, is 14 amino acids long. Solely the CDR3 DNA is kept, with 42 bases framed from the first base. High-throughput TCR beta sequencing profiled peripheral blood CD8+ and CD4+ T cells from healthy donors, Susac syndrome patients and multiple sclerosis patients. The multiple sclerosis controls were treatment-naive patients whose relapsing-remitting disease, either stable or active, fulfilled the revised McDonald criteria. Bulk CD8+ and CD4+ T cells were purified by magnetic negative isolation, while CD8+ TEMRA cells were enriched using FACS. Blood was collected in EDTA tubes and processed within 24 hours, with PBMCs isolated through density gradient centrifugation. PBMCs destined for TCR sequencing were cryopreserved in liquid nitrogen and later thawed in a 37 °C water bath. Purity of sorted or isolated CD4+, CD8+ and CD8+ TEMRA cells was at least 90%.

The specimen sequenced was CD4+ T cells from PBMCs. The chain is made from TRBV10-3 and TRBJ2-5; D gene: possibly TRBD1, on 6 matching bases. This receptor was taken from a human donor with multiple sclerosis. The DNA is TGTGCCATCAGGGTGGGACCAGGGGTGGAGACCCAGTACTTC. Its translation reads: CAIRVGPGVETQYF.